This entry features one TCR beta chain sequence. TCRdb's table, derived via immunoSEQ multiplex PCR, lists solely in-frame clones and lacks some. Of about 70,000 clones listed, about 80% were seen once; the top ten hold approximately 0.8%. The data stem from a study of T cell clones after liver transplantation. Sample: CD4+ T cells from blood, taken 12 months after liver transplant. This sequence was found in a human patient who received a liver transplant. Part of the T cells may come from the graft donor.

CDR3 residues: CASSLRPDNEQFF. The CDR3 nucleotides are TGTGCCAGCAGTTTGCGGCCCGACAATGAGCAGTTCTTC. The chain recombines TRBV28 with TRBJ2-1; D is ambiguous. V lost 3 bases and J lost 5, with 8 bases in between. The CDR3 has 13 residues. Germline-derived CDR1 and CDR2 are MDHEN and SYDVKM.